Below are 30 T cell receptor beta chains sequenced from a single sample in a study of Graves' ophthalmopathy and Graves' hyperthyroidism. The sequenced template was RNA, covering the TCR beta CDR3 region. Following a first-round RT-PCR that used HTBI primers, a second-round multiplex PCR was carried out. From the multiplex PCR reads, TCRdb called clonotypes with MiXCR, one entry per CDR3 protein. The sample lists about 180,000 distinct CDR3 sequences; around two fifths were seen once. Sample: peripheral blood. Receptors originate from a middle-aged woman with Graves' ophthalmopathy.

This clonotype was recorded many times. CDR3 nucleotide sequence: TGTGCCAGCAGTTTACGGACAGGGGGGAATTCACCCCTCCACTTT. Amino acid sequence: CASSLRTGGNSPLHF. The V call is TRBV12-3 or TRBV12-4, the J call TRBJ1-6, with 10 bases matching TRBD1. Trimming took 2 bases from V and 7 from J; bases not matched to a gene: 2. This CDR3 comprises 15 residues.

This clonotype was picked up many times. The chain has TRBV24-1 and TRBJ1-2; unclear D gene. The V end lost 3 bases, the J end lost 4 bases, and 11 bases lay between the germline ends. The CDR3 covers 14 residues. Germline CDR1 KGHDR, CDR2 SFDVKD. CDR3 residues: CATSDPGTRYGYTF. CDR3 DNA sequence: TGTGCCACCAGTGATCCGGGAACTCGCTATGGCTACACCTTC.

This clonotype appeared many times. The J gene is TRBJ2-7, the V gene TRBV20-1, with D possibly TRBD2 on 5 matching bases. The CDR3 covers 16 residues. Per the germline V gene, CDR1 is DFQATT and CDR2 is SNEGSKA (reference sequence). Trimming left V 0 bases short and J 2 bases short, with 17 bases between. For the CDR3, the DNA is TGCAGTGCTAGAGATTCAGAGGGCATAGACCCCTACGAGCAGTACTTC. Amino acid sequence: CSARDSEGIDPYEQYF.

This clonotype was detected many times. This chain uses TRBV6-5 with TRBJ1-3, with D maybe TRBD1 (5 bases). The CDR3 covers 16 residues. Germline V gene data show CDR1 as MNHEY and CDR2 as SVGAGI. Trimming took off 0 bases at V and 0 bases at J, with 9 bases between the two ends. The CDR3 region is CASSYSNQGSGNTIYF. The DNA of the CDR3 is TGTGCCAGCAGTTACTCGAACCAGGGCTCTGGAAACACCATATATTTT.

The chain carries TRBV6-2 or TRBV6-3 and TRBJ2-7; 8 bases fit TRBD1. The CDR3 extends over 17 amino acids. Losses at the gene ends were 2 bases for V and 1 base for J; bases not matched to a gene: 10. Germline CDR1 MNHEY, CDR2 SVGEGT. CDR3 bases: TGTGCCAGCAGTTACCCATTGGACAGGGACATATCCTACGAGCAGTACTTC. It encodes CASSYPLDRDISYEQYF.

This clonotype was detected many times. The chain combines TRBV15 with TRBJ2-5; D tentatively reads TRBD1 or TRBD2 (5 bases each). Germline V gene lookup returns CDR1 LNHNV and CDR2 YYDKDF (reference sequence). The V end lost 3 bases, the J end lost 1 base, and 9 bases lay between the germline ends. The CDR3 consists of 14 residues. CDR3 bases: TGTGCCACCAGCAGGTCGGGGCTCCAAGAGACCCAGTACTTC. Encoded protein: CATSRSGLQETQYF. Full variable domain (remainder filled in from reference TRBV15 and TRBJ2-5): DAMVIQNPRYQVTQFGKPVTLSCSQTLNHNVMYWYQQKSSQAPKLLFHYYDKDFNNEADTPDNFQSRRPNTSFCFLDIRSPGLGDTAMYLCATSRSGLQETQYFGPGTRLLVL.

This clonotype has a count of ten or more. This chain links TRBV11-2 with TRBJ2-7, with 10 bases that match TRBD2. In germline, CDR1 is SGHAT, CDR2 FQNNGV. The CDR3 runs 15 residues. Trimming removed 5 bases from V and 1 base from J; junction bases left unmatched: 5. For the CDR3, the DNA is TGTGCCAGCAGCGTTCTAGCGGGGGAGTCCTACGAGCAGTACTTC. The encoded protein is CASSVLAGESYEQYF.

This clonotype was recorded at least ten times. The chain links TRBV7-2 to TRBJ1-3; the match to TRBD1 covers 9 bases. The CDR3 consists of 15 residues. Trimming at V came to 3 bases and at J to 4 bases, leaving 4 bases not matched to a gene. CDR1 SGHTA and CDR2 FQGNSA come from the germline V gene. Here the CDR3 DNA reads TGTGCCAGCAGCTTTCCGGGACAGGGAGGAAACACCATATATTTT. Translation: CASSFPGQGGNTIYF. Looking up the rest from reference TRBV7-2 and TRBJ1-3 gives the full variable domain: GAGVSQSPSNKVTEKGKDVELRCDPISGHTALYWYRQSLGQGLEFLIYFQGNSAPDKSGLPSDRFSAERTGGSVSTLTIQRTQQEDSAVYLCASSFPGQGGNTIYFGEGSWLTVV.

This clonotype was counted ten times or more. The chain is built from TRBV27 and TRBJ1-2, with D perhaps matching TRBD1 (6 bases). Trimming shortened V by 3 bases and J by 3 bases, and 11 bases separated the two germline ends. The CDR3 is 14 residues long. Looked up from germline, CDR1 is MNHEY and CDR2 is SMNVEV (reference sequence). This chain's CDR3 is CASSFRGGDYGYTF. Here the CDR3 DNA reads TGTGCCAGCAGTTTCAGGGGTGGGGACTATGGCTACACCTTC.

This clonotype was counted only a few times. V usage is TRBV27 and J usage is TRBJ2-7, with TRBD2 as a possible D gene (5 bases). The germline V and J ends were trimmed by 4 bases and 0 bases, with 13 bases remaining between them. The CDR3 length is 15 residues. The V gene's germline CDR1 is MNHEY and CDR2 SMNVEV (reference sequence). The CDR3 DNA reads as TGTGCCAGCAGTTGGACTGGCGGAAGCTCCTACGAGCAGTACTTC. Encoded protein: CASSWTGGSSYEQYF.

This clonotype was counted only a few times. CDR3 protein: CASTGTGGVEQYF. The CDR3 region has the DNA TGTGCCAGCACCGGGACAGGGGGGGTCGAGCAGTACTTC. The chain combines TRBV6-1 with TRBJ2-7, with 11 bases identical to TRBD1. Germline-derived CDR1 and CDR2 are MNHNS and SASEGT. The CDR3 runs to 13 residues. V shed 7 bases and J 6 bases; nucleotides not matched to a gene: 5.

This clonotype appeared many times. The rearrangement uses TRBV5-1 and TRBJ1-2, with D possibly TRBD1 on 5 matching bases. Germline CDR1 and CDR2: SGHRS and YFSETQ. V shed 3 bases and J shed 6 bases, with 15 bases lying between them. CDR3 length: 14 amino acids. CDR3 nucleotide sequence: TGCGCCAGCAGCTCCGGGACTGCTCGCAATGGCTACACCTTC. Protein: CASSSGTARNGYTF. The whole variable domain, remainder taken from reference TRBV5-1 and TRBJ1-2, is KAGVTQTPRYLIKTRGQQVTLSCSPISGHRSVSWYQQTPGQGLQFLFEYFSETQRNKGNFPGRFSGRQFSNSRSEMNVSTLELGDSALYLCASSSGTARNGYTFGSGTRLTVV.

This clonotype was picked up a small number of times. CDR3 nucleotide sequence: TGTGCCAGCAGTTTATCAGGGTGGCGGGGACTGAACACTGAAGCTTTCTTT. This codes for CASSLSGWRGLNTEAFF. The chain links TRBV12-3 or TRBV12-4 to TRBJ1-1; TRBD1 might be the D (5 bases). This CDR3 is built from 17 residues. V was shortened by 2 bases and J by 0 bases, with 16 bases between the two germline ends.

This chain connects TRBV10-3 to TRBJ1-1; tentatively, D is TRBD1 (5 bases). Germline V gene sequence: CDR1 ENHRY, CDR2 SYGVKD. Trimming pared 5 bases from V and 1 base from J, leaving 14 bases between. The CDR3 sequence is 15 residues long. In DNA form, the CDR3 reads TGTGCCATCAGTTTGGACAACCCTCCGAACACTGAAGCTTTCTTT. Protein: CAISLDNPPNTEAFF.

This clonotype was counted at least ten times. The chain has TRBV6-1 and TRBJ1-5; D is undetermined. Trimming took 4 bases from V and 3 from J, leaving 10 bases between them. The CDR3 is made up of 14 amino acids. Germline CDR1 reads MNHNS; CDR2 reads SASEGT. The DNA of the CDR3 is TGTGCCAGCAGTGTTACGGCCCCCAATCAGCCCCAGCATTTT. Its protein is CASSVTAPNQPQHF.

This clonotype has ten or more counts. The chain carries TRBV18 and TRBJ2-7; D gene ambiguous. The CDR3 runs to 12 residues. CDR1 and CDR2 from the germline V gene are KGHSH and LQKENI. V shed 3 bases and J shed 7 bases, with 10 bases lying between them. The CDR3 region has the DNA TGTGCCAGCTCACCTGGATTAGGGGAGCAGTACTTC. Its translation is CASSPGLGEQYF.

This rearrangement joins TRBV7-3 to TRBJ2-5; TRBD2 aligns across 10 bases. Germline V gives CDR1 SGHTA, CDR2 FQGTGA. Losses at the gene ends were 5 bases for V and 2 bases for J; bases not matched to a gene: 2. The CDR3 sequence is 14 residues long. The CDR3 DNA reads TGTGCCAGCAGCCTAGCGGGAGTGCAAGAGACCCAGTACTTC. Its protein is CASSLAGVQETQYF.

V is TRBV6-1 and J is TRBJ2-2; D not certain. The CDR3 loop spans 14 amino acids. The germline gives CDR1 MNHNS, CDR2 SASEGT. V was cut by 6 bases and J by 0 bases, with 8 bases left in between. The CDR3 reads CASSVYSNTGELFF. In nucleotides, the CDR3 is TGTGCCAGCAGCGTTTATTCGAACACCGGGGAGCTGTTTTTT.

The rearrangement joins TRBV7-3 to TRBJ2-6; tentative D call: TRBD1 (5 bases). Germline values: CDR1 SGHTA, CDR2 FQGTGA. The V and J ends lost 1 base and 1 base respectively, with 5 bases between them. This CDR3 is 15 amino acids long. The CDR3 protein is CASSLKGSGANVLTF. The CDR3 DNA reads as TGTGCCAGCAGCTTAAAGGGGTCTGGGGCCAACGTCCTGACTTTC.

This clonotype showed up many times. V usage is TRBV2 and J usage is TRBJ1-5, with 8 bases identical to TRBD1. The V and J ends lost 7 bases and 0 bases, in that order; junction bases with no gene match: 5. The CDR3 contains 15 residues. Germline V CDR1 and CDR2: SNHLY, FYNNEI. CDR3 protein: CASTPGQVSNQPQHF. CDR3 coding DNA: TGTGCCAGCACGCCGGGACAGGTTAGCAATCAGCCCCAGCATTTT.

The chain carries TRBV7-2 and TRBJ1-6; D remains ambiguous. The CDR3 is 13 amino acids. From germline, CDR1 is SGHTA and CDR2 FQGNSA. Between the trimmed V and J ends, which lost 1 base and 4 bases, there was a span of 2 bases. The CDR3, as DNA: TGTGCCAGCAGCTTAGTGTATAATTCACCCCTCCACTTT. Its protein is CASSLVYNSPLHF.

This clonotype was counted many times. The chain carries TRBV10-3 and TRBJ1-2, with TRBD1 matching 11 bases. V trimming: 11 bases; J trimming: 8 bases; junction bases outside the gene matches: 13. This CDR3 spans 14 amino acids. Germline V gives CDR1 ENHRY, CDR2 SYGVKD. This CDR3 reads CASTGDRGTRGYTF. The CDR3 DNA reads as TGTGCCTCCACTGGGGACAGGGGGACGAGAGGCTACACCTTC.

V and J are TRBV6-1 and TRBJ1-1, with D unresolved. The germline V gene has CDR1 MNHNS and CDR2 SASEGT. The CDR3 is 15 amino acids. V was shortened by 6 bases and J by 1 base, with 15 bases between the two germline ends. CDR3 coding DNA: TGTGCCAGCAGATCCTACCTTCGTCCGAACACTGAAGCTTTCTTT. This sequence encodes CASRSYLRPNTEAFF.

The CDR3 nucleotides read TGTGCCAGCACGAAAATGACAGGGTTAGGAAACACCATATATTTT. Translating it yields CASTKMTGLGNTIYF. V usage is TRBV12-3 or TRBV12-4 and J usage is TRBJ1-3; 7 bases are shared with TRBD1. The length of the CDR3 is 15 residues. Trimming took 7 bases from V and 4 from J; bases not matched to a gene: 10.

In this sample, this clonotype turned up many times. The rearrangement links TRBV6-5 to TRBJ2-5; D not resolved. The V gene's germline CDR1 is MNHEY and CDR2 SVGAGI. The V and J ends lost 7 bases and 4 bases respectively, with 13 bases between them. The CDR3 totals 13 residues. The CDR3 DNA reads TGTGCCAGCACGCCTGAGACCCGAGAGACCCAGTACTTC. This encodes CASTPETRETQYF.

At least ten counts were recorded for this clonotype. This chain links TRBV7-2 with TRBJ2-7, with D maybe TRBD1 (5 bases). The germline CDR1 and CDR2 sequences are SGHTA and FQGNSA. The length of the CDR3 is 15 residues. V dropped 4 bases and J dropped 0 bases, with 13 bases sitting between them. This CDR3 is CASSSGLGRSYEQYF. The CDR3 coding sequence is TGTGCCAGCAGCTCAGGGTTGGGTCGCTCCTACGAGCAGTACTTC.

There are many counts of this clonotype. The rearrangement uses TRBV10-3 and TRBJ1-3; TRBD1 matches 9 bases. Germline lookup yields CDR1 ENHRY and CDR2 SYGVKD. CDR3 length: 12 residues. V dropped 9 bases and J dropped 8; count of bases not matched to a gene: 5. The CDR3 here is CAIGTGKDTIYF. The CDR3 coding sequence is TGTGCCATTGGGACAGGGAAAGACACCATATATTTT.

This chain joins TRBV20-1 and TRBJ2-7; D may be TRBD1 or TRBD2 (5 bases each). CDR3 length equals 14 residues. With 5 bases removed from V and 0 bases from J, the gap between germline ends came to 14 bases. CDR1 DFQATT and CDR2 SNEGSKA come from the germline V gene (reference sequence). The CDR3: CSAGITGHSYEQYF. CDR3 nucleotides: TGCAGTGCTGGAATAACGGGGCACTCCTACGAGCAGTACTTC.

This clonotype appeared many times. The chain is built from TRBV11-2 and TRBJ2-5; D possibly corresponds to TRBD2 (5 bases). Germline values: CDR1 SGHAT, CDR2 FQNNGV. The CDR3 has 16 amino acids. V was cut by 5 bases and J by 5 bases, with 21 bases left in between. CDR3 sequence: CASSGLRQGLAETQYF. The CDR3 nucleotides read TGTGCCAGCAGCGGGTTGAGGCAAGGCTTAGCGGAGACCCAGTACTTC.

The chain carries TRBV7-2 and TRBJ2-4; no clear D. The J call may not be correct, given that the DNA end is closer to TRBJ1-2. CDR3 length: 13 residues. Germline values: CDR1 SGHTA, CDR2 FQGNSA. CDR3 protein: CASSIRRSHGYTF. The CDR3 DNA reads TGTGCCAGCAGCATCAGACGGTCCCATGGCTACACCTTC.